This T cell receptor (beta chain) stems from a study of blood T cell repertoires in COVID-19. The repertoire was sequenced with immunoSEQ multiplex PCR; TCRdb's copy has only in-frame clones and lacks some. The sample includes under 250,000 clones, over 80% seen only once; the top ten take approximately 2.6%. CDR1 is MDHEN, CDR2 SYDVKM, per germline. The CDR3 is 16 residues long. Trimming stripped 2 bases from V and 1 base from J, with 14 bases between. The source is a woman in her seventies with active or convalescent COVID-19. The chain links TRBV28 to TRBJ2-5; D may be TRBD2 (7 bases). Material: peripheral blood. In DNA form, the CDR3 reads TGTGCCAGCAGTTTAGGGGGGGCAGGCCCCCAAGAGACCCAGTACTTC. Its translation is CASSLGGAGPQETQYF.